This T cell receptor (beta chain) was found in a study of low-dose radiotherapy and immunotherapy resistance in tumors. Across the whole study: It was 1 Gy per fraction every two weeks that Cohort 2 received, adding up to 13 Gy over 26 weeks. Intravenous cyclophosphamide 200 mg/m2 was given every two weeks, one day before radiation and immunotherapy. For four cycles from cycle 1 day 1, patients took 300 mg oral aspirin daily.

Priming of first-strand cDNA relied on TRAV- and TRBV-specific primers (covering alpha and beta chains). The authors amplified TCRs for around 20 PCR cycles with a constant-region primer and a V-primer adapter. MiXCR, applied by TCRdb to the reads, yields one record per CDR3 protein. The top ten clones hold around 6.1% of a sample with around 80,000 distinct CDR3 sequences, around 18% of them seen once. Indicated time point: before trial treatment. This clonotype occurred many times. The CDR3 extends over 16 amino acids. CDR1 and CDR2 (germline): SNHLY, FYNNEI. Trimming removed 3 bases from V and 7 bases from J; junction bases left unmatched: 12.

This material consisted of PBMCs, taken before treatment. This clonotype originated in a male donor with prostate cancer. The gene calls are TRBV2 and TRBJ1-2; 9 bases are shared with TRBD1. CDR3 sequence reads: CASSDRAGTGFSGYTF. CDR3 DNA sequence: TGTGCCAGCAGTGACCGGGCCGGGACAGGGTTTTCTGGCTACACCTTC.